A single sample gave rise to the 10 T cell receptor beta chains below, sequenced in a study of blood T cells in healthy people across ages. Primed by a sample-barcoded 5' primer and a J-beta primer mix, a second PCR proceeded for about 7 to 12 cycles. TCRdb re-analysed the 5' RACE reads in MiXCR, keeping a single row per CDR3 protein. The table has some 760,000 distinct CDR3 sequences, around 25% seen once. These data are also associated with another study on T cells of mothers and their children.

Sequences were obtained from blood. The receptors come from a boy between 10 and 17 years old in good health.

The rearrangement joins TRBV5-1 to TRBJ2-1; 10 nucleotides line up with TRBD2. The germline CDR1 and CDR2 sequences are SGHRS and YFSETQ. The length of the CDR3 is 16 residues. V trimming: 4 bases; J trimming: 7 bases; junction bases outside the gene matches: 11. The CDR3 spells CASSTRSGRAWNEQFF. The CDR3, as DNA: TGCGCCAGCAGCACGAGAAGCGGGAGGGCCTGGAATGAGCAGTTCTTC.

The chain joins TRBV15 to TRBJ2-7; perhaps TRBD1 as D (7 bases). Germline assignment: CDR1 LNHNV and CDR2 YYDKDF (reference sequence). The CDR3 is made up of 13 amino acids. The V gene lost 1 base and the J gene lost 7 bases, with 11 bases spanning the gap. CDR3: CATSRGQGGEQYF. The CDR3 coding sequence is TGTGCCACCAGCAGAGGACAGGGAGGTGAGCAGTACTTC. Based on the CDR3 plus reference TRBV15 and TRBJ2-7, the full variable domain is DAMVIQNPRYQVTQFGKPVTLSCSQTLNHNVMYWYQQKSSQAPKLLFHYYDKDFNNEADTPDNFQSRRPNTSFCFLDIRSPGLGDTAMYLCATSRGQGGEQYFGPGTRLTVT.

The chain couples TRBV7-2 to TRBJ1-2; D is ambiguous. The CDR3 runs to 14 residues. V lost 0 bases to trimming and J lost 4 bases, with 9 bases between them. In germline, CDR1 is SGHTA, CDR2 FQGNSA. CDR3 bases: TGTGCCAGCAGCTTAGCTATAGCCGGCTATGGCTACACCTTC. Amino acids: CASSLAIAGYGYTF.

This chain links TRBV7-2 with TRBJ2-1, with 8 positions matching TRBD2. The CDR3 has 15 residues. The germline V gene encodes CDR1 SGHTA and CDR2 FQGNSA. V shed 4 bases, J shed 0 bases, and the junction held 2 bases outside the gene matches. CDR3: CASSSSGHSYNEQFF. The CDR3 nucleotides read TGTGCCAGCAGCTCTAGCGGGCACTCCTACAATGAGCAGTTCTTC.

The V call is TRBV28, the J call TRBJ2-5; 8 positions agree with TRBD2. CDR3 length: 14 residues. The junction had 4 bases not matched to a gene; V was cut back by 5 bases and J by 2 bases. Per germline, CDR1 MDHEN and CDR2 SYDVKM. The CDR3 DNA follows: TGTGCCAGCAGTCTACTAGCGGAGCAAGAGACCCAGTACTTC. This codes for CASSLLAEQETQYF.

The V and J genes are TRBV12-3 or TRBV12-4 and TRBJ2-3; 10 bases fit TRBD2. CDR3 length: 13 residues. The ends lost 11 bases at V and 5 bases at J; junction bases unmatched: 7. The CDR3 protein is CAGAGGRGDTQYF. In nucleotides, the CDR3 is TGTGCCGGAGCGGGGGGGAGGGGAGATACGCAGTATTTT.

The chain employs TRBV6-5 and TRBJ2-7, with 7 bases aligning to TRBD2. Unmatched junction bases numbered 16, after V lost 10 bases and J lost 7 bases. The CDR3 spans 14 residues. Germline CDR1 reads MNHEY; CDR2 reads SVGAGI. The CDR3 DNA sequence: TGTGCCACCATGCAACTAGCGAATCTACGGGAGCAGTACTTC. Encoded protein: CATMQLANLREQYF.

The genes are TRBV7-9 and TRBJ2-5, with TRBD2 matching 14 bases. The J call may be mistaken, given a closer DNA end match to TRBJ2-1. The V gene's germline CDR1 is SEHNR and CDR2 FQNEAQ (reference sequence). This CDR3 has 15 residues. The CDR3 DNA is TGTGCCAGCAGCTCGACTAGCGGGAGGGGCAATGAGCAGTTCTTC. Protein: CASSSTSGRGNEQFF.

This clonotype has more than one count but fewer than ten. The chain is built from TRBV28 and TRBJ2-7; 7 bases align to TRBD1. V trimming: 8 bases; J trimming: 9 bases; junction bases outside the gene matches: 13. Germline CDR1 is MDHEN and CDR2 is SYDVKM. The CDR3 length is 13 residues. The CDR3 DNA reads TGTGCCAGCCTAAATGGGGACAGATCCATGCAGTACTTC. This sequence encodes CASLNGDRSMQYF.

This clonotype was counted a few times. The chain employs TRBV6-1 and TRBJ2-1; TRBD2 aligns across 11 bases. Trimming removed 2 bases from V and 4 bases from J; junction bases left unmatched: 1. The CDR3 is 15 residues long. The germline V gene encodes CDR1 MNHNS and CDR2 SASEGT. CDR3 DNA sequence: TGTGCCAGCAGTGAATCTAGCGGGGGGTACAATGAGCAGTTCTTC. This codes for CASSESSGGYNEQFF.